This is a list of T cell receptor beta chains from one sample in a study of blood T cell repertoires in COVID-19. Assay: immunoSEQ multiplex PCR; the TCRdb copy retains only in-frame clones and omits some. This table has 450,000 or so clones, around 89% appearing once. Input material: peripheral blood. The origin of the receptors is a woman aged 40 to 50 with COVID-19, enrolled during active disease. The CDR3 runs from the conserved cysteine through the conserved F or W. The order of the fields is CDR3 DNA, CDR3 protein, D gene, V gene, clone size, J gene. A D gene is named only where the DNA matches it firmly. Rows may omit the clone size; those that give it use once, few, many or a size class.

TGTGCCAGCTCCCGACAGGTTCCACACGAGCAGTACTTC	CASSRQVPHEQYF	-	TRBV27	-	TRBJ2-7
TGTGCCAGCCGGACAGGGGTACAAGAGACCCAGTACTTC	CASRTGVQETQYF	TRBD1	TRBV28	-	TRBJ2-5
TGTGCCAGCAGTTGGGGTGGGGGACAGTACAATGAGCAGTTCTTC	CASSWGGGQYNEQFF	TRBD1	TRBV6-2/TRBV6-3	-	TRBJ2-1
TGTGCCAGCAGTTACGCGGGTCCGGGTGGCTACACCTTC	CASSYAGPGGYTF	-	TRBV6-6	-	TRBJ1-2
TGTGCCAGCAGCCAAGATAGTACAGGGTGGGCCTATGGCTACACCTTC	CASSQDSTGWAYGYTF	-	TRBV3-1/TRBV3-2	-	TRBJ1-2
TGTGCCAGCAGTTCACCCGGGACAGGGTCAATTCAGCCCCAGCATTTT	CASSSPGTGSIQPQHF	TRBD1	TRBV28	-	TRBJ1-5
TGTGCCAGCATCCCCCACGTCGGTAGGGGTCCTTCTACGAATCAGCCCCAGCATTTT	CASIPHVGRGPSTNQPQHF	-	TRBV5-4	-	TRBJ1-5
TGTGCCAGCAGCTTGGAGTGGGAAAGGGGCCGGAATTCACCCCTCCACTTT	CASSLEWERGRNSPLHF	-	TRBV5-6	-	TRBJ1-6
TGCGCCAGCAGCCAAGCTGGGGGTCGGACAGGAGCATATAATTCACCCCTCCACTTT	CASSQAGGRTGAYNSPLHF	TRBD1	TRBV4-3	-	TRBJ1-6
TGTGCCAGCTCCGAAACTGGCGGGGTCACTGAAGCTTTCTTT	CASSETGGVTEAFF	-	TRBV18	-	TRBJ1-1
TGTGCCAGCAGTTCCAACAGGGGGCGAAGCAATCAGCCCCAGCATTTT	CASSSNRGRSNQPQHF	TRBD1	TRBV28	-	TRBJ1-5
TGTGCCAGCAGACTACAGGGGCGACAAGAGACCCAGTACTTC	CASRLQGRQETQYF	TRBD1	TRBV27	once	TRBJ2-5
TGTGCCAGCAGCTATGGGGGCAGGAGGACTGAAGCTTTCTTT	CASSYGGRRTEAFF	-	TRBV11-2	-	TRBJ1-1
TGTGCCAGCAGGTTGGGCGGAGTAGCGGGAAACGAGCAGTACTTC	CASRLGGVAGNEQYF	TRBD2	TRBV28	-	TRBJ2-7
TGTGCCACCAGCAGAGGGGATATTCTAGGGAGATGGCTGTTTTTT	CATSRGDILGRWLFF	-	TRBV15	-	TRBJ1-4
TGTGCCAGTAGTATTATTGGACAGGGGGTCGGGGAGCTGTTTTTT	CASSIIGQGVGELFF	TRBD1	TRBV19	-	TRBJ2-2
TGTGCCAGCAGCTTAGCGCGGACAGGGGCTGGAAACACCATATATTTT	CASSLARTGAGNTIYF	TRBD1	TRBV7-2	-	TRBJ1-3
TGTGCCAGCAGTTACTCCCCTGGGTGGGGGGAAGGCTACACCTTC	CASSYSPGWGEGYTF	-	TRBV6-5	-	TRBJ1-2
TGTGCCAGCACATCCAGTATAGGCTACACCTTC	CASTSSIGYTF	-	TRBV6-5	-	TRBJ1-2
TGTGCCAGTAGTATACCCACTAGTCTCTCATCGTGGAACGAGCAGTACTTC	CASSIPTSLSSWNEQYF	-	TRBV19	-	TRBJ2-7
TGCGCCAGCAGCCAAGCATACACTGAAGCTTTCTTT	CASSQAYTEAFF	-	TRBV4-1	few	TRBJ1-1
TGTGCCAGCTCACCGCTCTCTCGGGGACAGTCTGGAAACACCATATATTTT	CASSPLSRGQSGNTIYF	TRBD1	TRBV18	-	TRBJ1-3
TGTGCCAGCAGCTTAAGGGGGACGGCGGAAAAACTGTTTTTT	CASSLRGTAEKLFF	-	TRBV11-1	-	TRBJ1-4
TGTGCCAGCAGCGTCGGCCGGAGAGCCTTTGAAGCTTTCTTT	CASSVGRRAFEAFF	-	TRBV7-8	-	TRBJ1-1
TGTGCCAGCAGCCAAGGGGATTGGACTAGCGGGGGTATGTACGAGCAGTACTTC	CASSQGDWTSGGMYEQYF	TRBD2	TRBV4-2	many	TRBJ2-7
TGTGCCTGGAGTGTCCAGTACAATGAGCAGTTCTTC	CAWSVQYNEQFF	-	TRBV30	-	TRBJ2-1
TGTGCCAGTAGTATGGGGGCATACTATGGCTACACCTTC	CASSMGAYYGYTF	-	TRBV19	-	TRBJ1-2
TGTGCCAGCAGGATCCAGGGGGCCGGGACAATAGACTACAATGAGCAGTTCTTC	CASRIQGAGTIDYNEQFF	TRBD1	TRBV7-8	-	TRBJ2-1
TGTGCCTGGAGTGGGGGCAGGTTGAACACTGAAGCTTTCTTT	CAWSGGRLNTEAFF	-	TRBV30	-	TRBJ1-1
TGTGCCAGCAGCTTTAGACTTCGAGTTGTCGGGGAGACCCAGTACTTC	CASSFRLRVVGETQYF	-	TRBV13	-	TRBJ2-5
TGTGCCAGCAGTGGCGAGGACTACCCGCCCACAGATACGCAGTATTTT	CASSGEDYPPTDTQYF	-	TRBV6-2/TRBV6-3	-	TRBJ2-3
TGTGCCAGCACCCTGGTAGGAGGGGTCGAGCAGTACTTC	CASTLVGGVEQYF	-	TRBV5-5	-	TRBJ2-7
TGTGCCAGTAGTATTAGGGGGTGGCAGGGGGGAGCGTCGGATGGCTACACCTTC	CASSIRGWQGGASDGYTF	TRBD1	TRBV19	-	TRBJ1-2
TGTGCCAGCAGTTCAACACCGACAGCGAACACTGAAGCTTTCTTT	CASSSTPTANTEAFF	-	TRBV27	once	TRBJ1-1
TGTGCCAGCAGCGTAGTAGGGGTTAGCACAGATACGCAGTATTTT	CASSVVGVSTDTQYF	-	TRBV9	once	TRBJ2-3
TGTGCCAGCAGCCAAGCGGCGGCTGGAAACACCATATATTTT	CASSQAAAGNTIYF	-	TRBV4-2	-	TRBJ1-3
TGTGCCAGCAGACTACCAGGGGGCTCCACTGAAGCTTTCTTT	CASRLPGGSTEAFF	TRBD1	TRBV28	-	TRBJ1-1
TGTGCCTCCCAGGACAGTTTGAACACTGAAGCTTTCTTT	CASQDSLNTEAFF	-	TRBV7-9	once	TRBJ1-1
TGTGCCAGCAGTCCGAGGGACAGGGCGAGCAATCAGCCCCAGCATTTT	CASSPRDRASNQPQHF	TRBD1	TRBV27	-	TRBJ1-5
TGTGCCAGCGCCGTGAGCGGGGGGGCATACTGGGACACCGGGGAGCTGTTTTTT	CASAVSGGAYWDTGELFF	TRBD2	TRBV9	-	TRBJ2-2
TGTGCCAGCTCACCGGGGGGGGTTCAGCCCCAGCATTTT	CASSPGGVQPQHF	-	TRBV18	-	TRBJ1-5
TGTGCCAGCAGTCTCCGCCCACTAGCGGGAGGTTTTCACGGGGAGCTGTTTTTT	CASSLRPLAGGFHGELFF	TRBD2	TRBV6-6	few	TRBJ2-2
TGCGCCAGCAGCGATCCGGGACAGAGCTACGAGCAGTACTTC	CASSDPGQSYEQYF	TRBD1	TRBV5-1	-	TRBJ2-7
TGTGCCAGCAGCGCCCTCGGGGGGGACCGACCCTACGAGCAGTACTTC	CASSALGGDRPYEQYF	TRBD2	TRBV13	-	TRBJ2-7
TGCGCCAGCAGCTTGGCTTTCGTCAGCCAAGAGACCCAGTACTTC	CASSLAFVSQETQYF	-	TRBV5-1	-	TRBJ2-5